Detailed here is one TCR beta chain. The specificity of this receptor is unknown. The input lacks base qualities; no much larger clone sits a single base away. This sample was taken from a study of response to subunit inactivated influenza vaccine (dated by TCRdb to the late 2010s). In the study overall: Deep quantitative T cell receptor repertoire profiling was used in the study to track responses to a trivalent subunit inactivated influenza vaccine. What the research found in general, with its limitations: According to the authors, only a limited number of new T cells may be recruited by each seasonal influenza vaccination.

Libraries were prepared through RT-PCR. TCRdb shows the sequencer as Illumina HiSeq 2500. TCRdb reprocessed the public reads (quality trimming at Q25 with fastp, clone calling with MiXCR) and kept in-frame beta chains. Here each entry gathers all rows of one CDR3 protein and keeps the most common genes and DNA. For this sample the table gives a few hundred thousand distinct CDR3 sequences, of which 21% were detected only once. Roughly 10% of the sample rests with the top ten. This receptor was taken from a man between 50 and 69 years old who received an inactivated influenza vaccine. Donor details come from another sample of the same person, matched by shared clones. Sequencing used PBMCs from blood, obtained approximately 20 months after vaccination.

The nucleotides read TGCAGTGCTAGAGCCACAGCGGGAGGGGTCTACAATGAGCAGTTCTTC. This translates into CSARATAGGVYNEQFF. The rearrangement joined TRBV20-1 to TRBJ2-1; TRBD2 fits 10 bases in the junction. Via the germline V gene (reference sequence), CDR1 is DFQATT and CDR2 SNEGSKA. The junction shows trimming of 1 base on V and 3 bases on J, and the gene matches do not reach 6 bases of it. Inclusive of the bounding cysteine and phenylalanine, the CDR3 is 16 residues long. Only the CDR3 region is kept as DNA, spanning 48 bases read in frame from base 1.